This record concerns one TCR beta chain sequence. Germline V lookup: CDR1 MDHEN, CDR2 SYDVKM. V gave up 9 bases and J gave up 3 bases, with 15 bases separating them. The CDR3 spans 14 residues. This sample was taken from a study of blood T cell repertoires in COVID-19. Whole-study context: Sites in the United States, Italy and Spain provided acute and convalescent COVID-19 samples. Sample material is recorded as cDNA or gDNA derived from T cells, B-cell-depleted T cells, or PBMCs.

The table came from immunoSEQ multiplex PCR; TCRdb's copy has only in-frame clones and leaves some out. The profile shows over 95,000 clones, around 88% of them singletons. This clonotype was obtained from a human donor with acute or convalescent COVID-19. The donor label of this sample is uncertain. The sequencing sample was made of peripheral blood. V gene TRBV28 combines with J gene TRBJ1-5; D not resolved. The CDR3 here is CASCSAFSNQPQHF. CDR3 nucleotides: TGTGCCAGTTGTAGCGCCTTTTCCAATCAGCCCCAGCATTTT.